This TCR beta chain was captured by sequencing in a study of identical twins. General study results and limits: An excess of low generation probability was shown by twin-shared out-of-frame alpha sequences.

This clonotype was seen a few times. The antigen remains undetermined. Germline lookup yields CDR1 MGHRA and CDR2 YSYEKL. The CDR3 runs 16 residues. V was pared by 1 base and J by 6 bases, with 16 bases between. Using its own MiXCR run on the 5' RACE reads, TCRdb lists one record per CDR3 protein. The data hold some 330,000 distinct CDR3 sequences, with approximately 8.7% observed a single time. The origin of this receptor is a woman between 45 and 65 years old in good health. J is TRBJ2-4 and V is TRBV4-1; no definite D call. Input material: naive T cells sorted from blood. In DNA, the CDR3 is TGCGCCAGCAGCCAAGCTCCCGGCCTGGTGGTAAACATTCAGTACTTC. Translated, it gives CASSQAPGLVVNIQYF.